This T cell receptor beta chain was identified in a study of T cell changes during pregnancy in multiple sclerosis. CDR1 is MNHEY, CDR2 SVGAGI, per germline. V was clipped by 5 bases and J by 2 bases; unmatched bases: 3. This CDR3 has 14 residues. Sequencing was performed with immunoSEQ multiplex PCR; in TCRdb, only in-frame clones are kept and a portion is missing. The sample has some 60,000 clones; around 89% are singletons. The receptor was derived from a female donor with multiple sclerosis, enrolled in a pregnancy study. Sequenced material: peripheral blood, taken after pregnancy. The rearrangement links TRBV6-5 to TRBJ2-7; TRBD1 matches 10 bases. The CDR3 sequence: CASSLGTGAYEQYF. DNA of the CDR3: TGTGCCAGCAGTCTGGGGACAGGGGCCTACGAGCAGTACTTC.